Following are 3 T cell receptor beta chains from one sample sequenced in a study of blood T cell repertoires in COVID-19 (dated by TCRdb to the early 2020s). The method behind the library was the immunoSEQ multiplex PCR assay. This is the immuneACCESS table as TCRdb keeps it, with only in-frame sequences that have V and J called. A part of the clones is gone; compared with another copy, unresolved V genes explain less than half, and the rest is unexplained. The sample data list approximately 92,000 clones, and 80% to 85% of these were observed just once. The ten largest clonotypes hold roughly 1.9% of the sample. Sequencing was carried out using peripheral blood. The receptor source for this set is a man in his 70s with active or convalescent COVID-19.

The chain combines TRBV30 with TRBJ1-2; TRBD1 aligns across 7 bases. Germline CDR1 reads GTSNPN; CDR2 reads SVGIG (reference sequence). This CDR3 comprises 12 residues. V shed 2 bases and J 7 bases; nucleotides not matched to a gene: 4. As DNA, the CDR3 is TGTGCCTGGAGTACAGGGGTAGGTGGCTACACCTTC. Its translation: CAWSTGVGGYTF.

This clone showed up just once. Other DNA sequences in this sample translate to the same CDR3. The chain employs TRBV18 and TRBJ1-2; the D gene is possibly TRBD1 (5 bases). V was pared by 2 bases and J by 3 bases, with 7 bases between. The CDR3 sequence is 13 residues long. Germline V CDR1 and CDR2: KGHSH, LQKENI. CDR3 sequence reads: CASSPSRDYGYTF. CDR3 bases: TGTGCCAGCTCACCATCCAGGGACTATGGCTACACCTTC.

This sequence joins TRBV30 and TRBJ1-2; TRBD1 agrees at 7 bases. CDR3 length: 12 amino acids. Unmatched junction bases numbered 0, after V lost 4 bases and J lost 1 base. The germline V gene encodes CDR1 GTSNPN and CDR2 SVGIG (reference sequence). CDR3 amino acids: CAWTGGNYGYTF. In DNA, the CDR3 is TGTGCCTGGACAGGGGGTAACTATGGCTACACCTTC.